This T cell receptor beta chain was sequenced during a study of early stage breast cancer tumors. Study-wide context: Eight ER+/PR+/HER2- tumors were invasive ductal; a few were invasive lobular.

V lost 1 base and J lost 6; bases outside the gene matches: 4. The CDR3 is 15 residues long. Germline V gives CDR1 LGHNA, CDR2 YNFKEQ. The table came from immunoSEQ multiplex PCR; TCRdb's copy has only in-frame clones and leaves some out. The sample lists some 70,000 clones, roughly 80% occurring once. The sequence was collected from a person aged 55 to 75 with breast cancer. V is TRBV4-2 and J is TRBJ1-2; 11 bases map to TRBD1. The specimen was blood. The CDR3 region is CASSQGGQGVNGYTF. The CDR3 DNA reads TGTGCCAGCAGCCAAGGGGGACAGGGGGTAAATGGCTACACCTTC.